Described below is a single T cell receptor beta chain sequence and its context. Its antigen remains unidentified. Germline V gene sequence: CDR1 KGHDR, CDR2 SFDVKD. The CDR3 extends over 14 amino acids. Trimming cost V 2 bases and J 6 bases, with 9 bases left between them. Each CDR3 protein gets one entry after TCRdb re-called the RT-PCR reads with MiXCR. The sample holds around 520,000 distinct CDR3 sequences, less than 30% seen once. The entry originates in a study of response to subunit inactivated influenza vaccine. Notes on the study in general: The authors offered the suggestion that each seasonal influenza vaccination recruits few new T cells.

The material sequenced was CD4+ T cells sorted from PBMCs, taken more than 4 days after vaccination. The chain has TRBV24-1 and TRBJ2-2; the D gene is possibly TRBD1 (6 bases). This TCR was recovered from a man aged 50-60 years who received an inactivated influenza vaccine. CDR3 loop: CATSDYRVPGELFF. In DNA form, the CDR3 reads TGTGCCACCAGTGATTACAGGGTTCCCGGGGAGCTGTTTTTT.